The rows below give T cell receptor beta chains drawn from one sample of a study of OX40 agonist ivuxolimab in advanced cancers. Profiled with immunoSEQ multiplex PCR; TCRdb holds only in-frame clones, not every one. The top ten hold roughly 6.3% of the sample, which has about 15,000 clones, 85% to 90% seen once. Sequencing used CD4+ or CD8+ T cells sorted from blood, obtained in a trial of the OX40 agonist ivuxolimab. These receptors all stem from an adult with an advanced solid tumor such as melanoma, head and neck, liver or kidney cancer. CDR3s leave out the opening cysteine and the closing phenylalanine or tryptophan.

cdr3_aa v_call cdr3_length j_call
ASSYHGQSMNTEAF TRBV6-5 14 TRBJ1-1
ASSLGQNTEAF TRBV18 11 TRBJ1-1
ASSESGYNTDTQY TRBV6-1 13 TRBJ2-3
ASSLTSMNTEAF TRBV5-1 12 TRBJ1-1
AISESKGQPYEQY TRBV10-3 13 TRBJ2-7
ASSQDPWDPVKNEQF TRBV4-2 15 TRBJ2-1
ASSQESWSEQF TRBV4-3 11 TRBJ2-1
ASSSLDRVLEAF TRBV5-5 12 TRBJ1-1
ASSLGQDRRSPLH TRBV5-1 13 TRBJ1-6
ASSGDRSFRAGTEAF TRBV2 15 TRBJ1-1
ASSHYGVDTEAF TRBV6-5 12 TRBJ1-1
ASSDRQGLNEQF TRBV19 12 TRBJ2-1
ASSLLSGWNEQF TRBV2 12 TRBJ2-1
ASSYGRVTEAF TRBV6-5 11 TRBJ1-1
ASSSSSGGHRNEQF TRBV13 14 TRBJ2-1
ASSTWDSRVREKLF TRBV19 14 TRBJ1-4
ASSLAGGREAF TRBV7-9 11 TRBJ1-1
ASRQGHGELF TRBV6-6 10 TRBJ2-2
ASSSSSRNQPQH TRBV7-9 12 TRBJ1-5
ASSPTGPYEQY TRBV6-5 11 TRBJ2-7
ASRGTRGQRKLF TRBV19 12 TRBJ2-2
ASSRGGQHNEQF TRBV18 12 TRBJ2-1
ASSQDPANYGYT TRBV4-1 12 TRBJ1-2
ASTKQGIGETQY TRBV6-6 12 TRBJ2-5
ASSRAYQETQY TRBV11-2 11 TRBJ2-5
ASSVEGAGDGYT TRBV2 12 TRBJ1-2
ASTPGRGYGYT TRBV7-3 11 TRBJ1-2
ASSEALQDYSYEQY TRBV6-1 14 TRBJ2-7
ASSSSGSTYNSPLH TRBV19 14 TRBJ1-6
ASSFPDRNYGYT TRBV7-9 12 TRBJ1-2
ASSSYRDRGTGNTIY TRBV14 15 TRBJ1-3
ASRAGQGGGQETQY TRBV5-1 14 TRBJ2-5
ASSPRVGNQPQH TRBV6-5 12 TRBJ1-5
ASRGGAIFGGYT TRBV27 12 TRBJ1-2
ASSAEIRNTIY TRBV11-2 11 TRBJ1-3
ASSQTLTIYNEQF TRBV13 13 TRBJ2-1
ASSPGTGETQY TRBV19 11 TRBJ2-5
ASSTDRGSETQY TRBV7-2 12 TRBJ2-5
ASSARLGSPNSEAF TRBV7-2 14 TRBJ1-1
ASGSSDRTSGSSYNEQF TRBV12-5 17 TRBJ2-1
ASSLWDRGAAETQY TRBV5-1 14 TRBJ2-5
ASSLSTPIYDRGNSSNQPQH TRBV27 20 TRBJ1-5
ASATGRGNYGYT TRBV18 12 TRBJ1-2
ASSYRGTSAYEQY TRBV6-5 13 TRBJ2-7
ASSPKTGWPVGYT TRBV27 13 TRBJ1-2
ASSPGQTSNQPQH TRBV10-2 13 TRBJ1-5
ASASREVNTEAF TRBV6-5 12 TRBJ1-1
ASSIRGRVKNIQY TRBV19 13 TRBJ2-4
ASKEGAHSYEQY TRBV6-6 12 TRBJ2-7
ASSADPGETQY TRBV5-6 11 TRBJ2-5
ASRGQDYGYT TRBV19 10 TRBJ1-2
AITGTGGDGYT TRBV10-3 11 TRBJ1-2
ASSFWETNEKLF TRBV7-9 12 TRBJ1-4